Each of the 25 T cell receptor beta chains below was sequenced from the same sample in a study of blood T cell repertoires in COVID-19. Assay: immunoSEQ multiplex PCR; the TCRdb copy retains only in-frame clones and omits some. This table has roughly 110,000 clones, 85% appearing once. Sequenced: peripheral blood. The receptors were sampled from a human donor in a cohort sampled during active COVID-19.

The CDR3 protein is CASSPMGSDRLNQPQHF. The CDR3 DNA sequence: TGTGCCAGTAGCCCAATGGGGTCGGACAGGCTCAATCAGCCCCAGCATTTT. This sequence joins TRBV19 and TRBJ1-5; 7 bases map to TRBD1. J lost 3 bases, V lost 6 bases, and 14 bases had no gene match. The CDR3 length is 17 residues. CDR1 is LNHDA, CDR2 SQIVND, per germline (reference sequence).

Only one count was recorded for this clone. The V gene is TRBV20-1, the J gene TRBJ2-3, with 11 bases lining up with TRBD2. Germline V gene sequence: CDR1 DFQATT, CDR2 SNEGSKA (reference sequence). The CDR3 is made up of 16 amino acids. Trimming took 3 bases from V and 3 from J; bases not matched to a gene: 8. The CDR3 loop reads CSASPLAGGLTDTQYF. The CDR3 bases are TGCAGTGCTAGTCCGCTAGCGGGGGGCTTGACAGATACGCAGTATTTT.

The J gene is TRBJ1-1, the V gene TRBV29-1, with no clear D. V was shortened by 6 bases and J by 1 base, with 15 bases between the two germline ends. The CDR3 spans 14 residues. From germline, CDR1 is SQVTM and CDR2 ANQGSEA. CDR3 protein: CSVGGIGGNTEAFF. In nucleotides, the CDR3 is TGCAGCGTCGGCGGAATCGGTGGGAACACTGAAGCTTTCTTT.

The genes are TRBV6-1 and TRBJ2-1; D is undetermined. Trimming cost V 1 base and J 2 bases, with 3 bases left between them. Per germline, CDR1 MNHNS and CDR2 SASEGT. CDR3 length: 13 residues. CDR3 sequence (DNA): TGTGCCAGCAGTGAAGACACCTACAATGAGCAGTTCTTC. The encoded protein is CASSEDTYNEQFF.

The rearrangement uses TRBV7-9 and TRBJ2-7; D is undetermined. Trimming took 5 bases from V and 2 from J, leaving 7 bases between them. The CDR3 totals 12 residues. The V gene's germline CDR1 is SEHNR and CDR2 FQNEAQ (reference sequence). The CDR3 here is CASSLRPYEQYF. The DNA of the CDR3 is TGTGCCAGCAGCCTACGTCCCTACGAGCAGTACTTC.

V is TRBV5-1 and J is TRBJ2-3; 8 bases agree with TRBD2. The germline CDR1 and CDR2 sequences are SGHRS and YFSETQ. V dropped 2 bases and J dropped 5; count of bases not matched to a gene: 4. The CDR3 sequence is 14 residues long. The CDR3 region is CASSFRGGEDTQYF. The CDR3 nucleotides are TGCGCCAGCAGCTTCCGGGGGGGAGAAGATACGCAGTATTTT. Full variable domain (missing parts from reference TRBV5-1 and TRBJ2-3): KAGVTQTPRYLIKTRGQQVTLSCSPISGHRSVSWYQQTPGQGLQFLFEYFSETQRNKGNFPGRFSGRQFSNSRSEMNVSTLELGDSALYLCASSFRGGEDTQYFGPGTRLTVL.

V is TRBV5-1 and J is TRBJ2-1, with 8 bases matching TRBD2. This CDR3 comprises 17 residues. V shed 0 bases, J shed 5 bases, and the junction held 10 bases outside the gene matches. The V gene's germline CDR1 is SGHRS and CDR2 YFSETQ. The DNA of the CDR3 is TGCGCCAGCAGCTTGGAAGCTACTAGCGGTCCCCACAATGAGCAGTTCTTC. This encodes CASSLEATSGPHNEQFF.

In its sample, this clone was seen once. CDR3 in DNA: TGTGCCAGCGGTCCCGGGTCACCCCTCCACTTT. It yields the protein CASGPGSPLHF. The V call is TRBV6-5, the J call TRBJ1-6; D uncertain. Germline CDR1 and CDR2: MNHEY and SVGAGI. The CDR3 loop spans 11 amino acids. V was cut by 8 bases and J by 10 bases, with 9 bases left in between.

This chain links TRBV6-2 or TRBV6-3 with TRBJ1-6, with TRBD1 matching 10 bases. Germline V gives CDR1 MNHEY, CDR2 SVGEGT. V shed 2 bases and J 8 bases; nucleotides not matched to a gene: 9. The CDR3 spans 17 residues. The CDR3 DNA follows: TGTGCCAGCAGTTACGACAGGGGGCGAAATCTCCATTCACCCCTCCACTTT. Translating it yields CASSYDRGRNLHSPLHF.

J is TRBJ2-3 and V is TRBV19; possibly TRBD2 for D (6 bases). Trimming left V 6 bases short and J 5 bases short, with 12 bases between. CDR1 LNHDA and CDR2 SQIVND come from the germline V gene (reference sequence). This CDR3 comprises 13 residues. CDR3 DNA sequence: TGTGCCAGTAGAGGTCGCGGGGAAGATACGCAGTATTTT. It codes for CASRGRGEDTQYF.

This clone appeared a few times. The chain combines TRBV5-1 with TRBJ2-5; the match to TRBD2 covers 8 bases. Germline V gene lookup returns CDR1 SGHRS and CDR2 YFSETQ. CDR3 size: 15 residues. V shed 7 bases and J 4 bases; nucleotides not matched to a gene: 12. The CDR3 sequence is CASVFAGGPGETQYF. The CDR3 DNA is TGCGCCAGCGTATTCGCGGGGGGCCCTGGAGAGACCCAGTACTTC.

The chain carries TRBV3-1 (or the pseudogene TRBV3-2) and TRBJ2-3; TRBD2 is a possible D gene (5 bases). CDR3 length: 16 amino acids. The V end was cut by 0 bases, the J end by 4 bases, with 14 bases between. CDR1 and CDR2 (germline): LGHDT, YNNKEL (reference sequence). CDR3 region: CASSQESGFGSDTQYF. The CDR3 nucleotides are TGTGCCAGCAGCCAAGAATCGGGGTTCGGCTCAGATACGCAGTATTTT.

This clone was seen only a few times. The chain couples TRBV5-1 to TRBJ2-3; 10 nucleotides agree with TRBD2. The CDR3 consists of 16 residues. V dropped 4 bases and J dropped 1; count of bases not matched to a gene: 6. CDR1 SGHRS and CDR2 YFSETQ come from the germline V gene. CDR3 in amino acids: CASSRGLAEGTDTQYF. CDR3 DNA sequence: TGCGCCAGCAGCCGAGGACTAGCGGAGGGCACAGATACGCAGTATTTT.

The V and J genes are TRBV5-4 and TRBJ2-7, with D perhaps matching TRBD2 (7 bases). Trimming shortened V by 6 bases and J by 7 bases, and 23 bases separated the two germline ends. Germline V CDR1 and CDR2: SGHNT, YYREEE (reference sequence). The CDR3 spans 15 residues. CDR3 loop: CASTIGGLRLEEQYF. CDR3 coding DNA: TGTGCCAGCACCATCGGGGGGCTTCGCCTAGAAGAGCAGTACTTC.

The chain combines TRBV7-2 with TRBJ2-1; TRBD2 matches 10 bases. Germline lookup yields CDR1 SGHTA and CDR2 FQGNSA. V shed 1 base and J 6 bases; nucleotides not matched to a gene: 6. The CDR3 covers 16 residues. The CDR3 protein is CASSLVPAGGRNEQFF. The CDR3 DNA sequence: TGTGCCAGCAGCTTAGTTCCAGCGGGGGGGCGCAATGAGCAGTTCTTC. The whole variable domain, remainder taken from reference TRBV7-2 and TRBJ2-1, is GAGVSQSPSNKVTEKGKDVELRCDPISGHTALYWYRQSLGQGLEFLIYFQGNSAPDKSGLPSDRFSAERTGGSVSTLTIQRTQQEDSAVYLCASSLVPAGGRNEQFFGPGTRLTVL.

The chain is built from TRBV10-3 and TRBJ2-2; 10 bases are a match to TRBD2. The V gene end was trimmed by 5 bases and the J gene end by 1 base; junction bases not matched to a gene: 7. This CDR3 spans 17 amino acids. CDR1 and CDR2 from the germline V gene are ENHRY and SYGVKD. CDR3 DNA: TGTGCCATCAGTAATTCCTTAGCGGGGGGGAACACCGGGGAGCTGTTTTTT. Amino acid sequence: CAISNSLAGGNTGELFF.

This clone is a singleton in its sample. CDR3 in amino acids: CASSFKDTQYF. DNA for the CDR3: TGCGCCAGCAGCTTCAAAGATACGCAGTATTTT. This chain joins TRBV5-1 and TRBJ2-3; D is uncertain. V lost 2 bases to trimming and J lost 5 bases, with 3 bases between them. This CDR3 is 11 amino acids long. Germline V gene lookup returns CDR1 SGHRS and CDR2 YFSETQ.

This clone was recorded once. This sequence joins TRBV5-1 and TRBJ1-6, with a weak D call TRBD1 (5 bases). V shed 0 bases and J shed 3 bases, with 10 bases lying between them. This CDR3 comprises 16 residues. Germline-derived CDR1 and CDR2 are SGHRS and YFSETQ. The CDR3: CASSLEWGLYNSPLHF. The CDR3 bases are TGCGCCAGCAGCTTGGAATGGGGCCTCTATAATTCACCCCTCCACTTT.

The chain employs TRBV12-3 or TRBV12-4 and TRBJ2-5; TRBD2 is a possible D gene (5 bases). CDR3 length: 13 amino acids. V gave up 6 bases and J gave up 3 bases, with 11 bases separating them. CDR3 sequence reads: CASSPWGEETQYF. The CDR3 region has the DNA TGTGCCAGCAGCCCCTGGGGAGAAGAGACCCAGTACTTC.

V and J are TRBV7-9 and TRBJ2-3, with TRBD2 as a possible D gene (5 bases). This CDR3 is 16 amino acids long. The germline V gene has CDR1 SEHNR and CDR2 FQNEAQ (reference sequence). V lost 5 bases to trimming and J lost 0 bases, with 15 bases between them. CDR3 coding DNA: TGTGCCAGCAGCCCCGCGGGCTACACGAGCACAGATACGCAGTATTTT. Its protein product is CASSPAGYTSTDTQYF.

The chain is built from TRBV5-6 and TRBJ2-1; 8 nucleotides match TRBD1. CDR3 size: 14 residues. CDR1 is SGHDT and CDR2 is YYEEEE in the germline V gene. V gave up 3 bases and J gave up 6 bases; unmatched junction bases: 5. The CDR3 reads CASSSDRGVNEQFF. CDR3 nucleotides: TGTGCCAGCAGCTCTGACAGGGGTGTCAATGAGCAGTTCTTC.

The V and J genes are TRBV7-7 and TRBJ2-3, with 9 bases lining up with TRBD1. This CDR3 has 15 amino acids. In germline, CDR1 is SSHAT, CDR2 FNYEAQ (reference sequence). V lost 3 bases and J lost 3; bases outside the gene matches: 4. The CDR3 DNA reads TGTGCCAGCAGCTTGGGACAGGGAAGTACAGATACGCAGTATTTT. It specifies CASSLGQGSTDTQYF.

This chain connects TRBV10-3 to TRBJ2-1; 8 bases match TRBD2. Germline CDR1 reads ENHRY; CDR2 reads SYGVKD. The CDR3 has 14 amino acids. V dropped 8 bases and J dropped 2; count of bases not matched to a gene: 5. The CDR3 spells CAIHSGAAYNEQFF. The CDR3 DNA reads TGTGCCATCCATAGCGGGGCCGCCTACAATGAGCAGTTCTTC.

The chain has TRBV2 and TRBJ2-1; D possibly corresponds to TRBD2 (6 bases). The CDR3 consists of 16 residues. Germline V gene data show CDR1 as SNHLY and CDR2 as FYNNEI. V shed 10 bases and J shed 6 bases, with 25 bases lying between them. CDR3 in amino acids: CATQIAGNGLTNEQFF. The CDR3 region has the DNA TGTGCCACCCAGATCGCGGGGAATGGCCTCACCAATGAGCAGTTCTTC.

CDR3 sequence reads: CASSSYRGGGYTF. In nucleotides, the CDR3 is TGTGCCAGCAGTTCCTACAGGGGTGGTGGCTACACCTTC. The chain links TRBV12-3 or TRBV12-4 to TRBJ1-2; 7 bases agree with TRBD1. CDR3 length: 13 residues. V lost 4 bases to trimming and J lost 7 bases; unmatched junction nucleotides: 6.